This T cell receptor beta chain came from a study of read filtering for tumor transcriptome and immune sequencing. For the study at large: Patients were about 17 male and roughly 15 female, mean age 65.9 years, range about 47 to 85. R-ISS stage counts were roughly 8 for I, 15 to 20 for II, 7 for III.

Molecular barcoded adaptors covering alpha/delta and beta/gamma chains were used on around 370 ng RNA. TCRdb independently ran MiXCR on the reads; one entry per CDR3 protein. The profile shows 45,000 to 50,000 distinct CDR3 sequences, approximately 12% of them singletons. Study findings and constraints: Roughly four fifths of IR-seq clonotypes had one read, totaling approximately 4% of reads; RNA-seq: 74.6% and 44.6%.

This clonotype was seen once. Its antigen is not identified. This is likely an artifact of a read error, given a far larger clone one base away. The conserved closing phenylalanine or tryptophan is absent in this CDR3, likely reflecting a read error. The clonotype comes from a donor at least 40 years old with multiple myeloma. The sample was a population of CD138-negative cells sorted from bone marrow.

DNA of the CDR3: TGTGCCAGCAGCCCGGCTAGGTTCAATCAGCCCCAGCATTTA. This encodes CASSPARFNQPQHL. V usage is TRBV6-6 and J usage is TRBJ1-5; D gene unclear. CDR1 and CDR2 from the germline V gene are MNHNY and SVGAGI (reference sequence). V lost 6 bases to trimming and J lost 3 bases, with 12 bases between them. The CDR3 extends over 14 amino acids.